This TCR beta chain appears in the sequencing data of a study of cytomegalovirus exposure and HLA in healthy donors. Amplification used 60 Vbeta primers and 13 Jbeta primers. Assay used: immunoSEQ multiplex PCR; TCRdb lists only in-frame clones, some missing. The sample carries over 95,000 clones, about 80% recorded once. This receptor was identified in a man aged 40-49 years in good health and CMV-seronegative. The sequenced sample consisted of PBMCs.

CDR3 loop: CASSFRTATEAFF. The CDR3 bases are TGTGCCAGCAGCTTTCGGACAGCCACTGAAGCTTTCTTT. V gene TRBV14 combines with J gene TRBJ1-1; D is perhaps TRBD1 (6 bases). Trimming left V 5 bases short and J 4 bases short, with 11 bases between. Germline loops: CDR1 SGHDN, CDR2 FVKESK. CDR3 length: 13 residues.